A selection of T cell receptor beta chains follows, all from one sample in a study of spatial heterogeneity in lung cancer. MiXCR was run by TCRdb on the 5' RACE reads, yielding one entry per CDR3 protein. The data contain approximately 40,000 distinct CDR3 sequences, approximately 7% of them singletons. The source material was PBMCs, sampled at surgery. Every receptor here comes from a female donor with early-stage non-small cell lung cancer. CDR3s include the opening cysteine and the closing phenylalanine or tryptophan. A D gene is named only where the DNA matches it firmly. Clone size is not always given. Where it is, it says once, few, many or a class for expanded clones.

v_gene	j_gene	d_gene	len	abundance	CDR3aa	CDR3nt
TRBV11-2	TRBJ1-5	TRBD1	14	NA	CASSLGPTGEPQHF	TGTGCCAGCAGCCTTGGCCCCACAGGGGAGCCCCAGCATTTT
TRBV7-8	TRBJ1-1	NA	13	few	CASSLRDKGEAFF	TGTGCCAGCAGCCTCAGGGATAAGGGTGAAGCTTTCTTT
TRBV9	TRBJ1-4	TRBD1	17	many	CASSVDKGGTVREKLFF	TGTGCCAGCAGCGTAGATAAAGGGGGGACAGTTCGGGAAAAACTGTTTTTT
TRBV20-1	TRBJ2-3	TRBD2	15	many	CSARGGSGITDTQYF	TGCAGTGCTAGAGGGGGTAGCGGGATTACAGATACGCAGTATTTT
TRBV27	TRBJ1-4	TRBD1	15	many	CASSLEGTGGEKLFF	TGTGCCAGCAGTTTAGAAGGGACAGGGGGCGAAAAACTGTTTTTT
TRBV3-1	TRBJ1-6	NA	14	NA	CASSQKVLGSPLHF	TGTGCCAGCAGCCAAAAAGTCCTGGGCTCACCCCTCCACTTT
TRBV6-5	TRBJ1-2	NA	13	many	CASSYSAGTGYTF	TGTGCCAGCAGTTACTCAGCAGGGACTGGCTACACCTTC
TRBV25-1	TRBJ2-6	NA	13	many	CASSESTVLVLTF	TGTGCCAGCAGTGAATCAACGGTCCTCGTCCTGACTTTC
TRBV29-1	TRBJ1-1	NA	13	NA	CSVPSGMNTEAFF	TGCAGCGTCCCGAGCGGGATGAACACTGAAGCTTTCTTT
TRBV6-5	TRBJ1-1	NA	15	many	CASSYSSAMNTEAFF	TGTGCCAGCAGTTACTCCAGCGCTATGAACACTGAAGCTTTCTTT
TRBV19	TRBJ2-4	NA	18	many	CASSIAHGARPTKNIQYF	TGTGCCAGTAGTATCGCCCACGGGGCTCGGCCCACCAAAAACATTCAGTACTTC
TRBV24-1	TRBJ1-1	NA	13	many	CATSDSSRGKAFF	TGTGCCACCAGTGACTCCTCGAGGGGGAAAGCTTTCTTT
TRBV7-2	TRBJ1-4	TRBD1	14	few	CASSLGQGSEKLFF	TGTGCCAGCAGCTTAGGACAGGGGAGTGAAAAACTGTTTTTT
TRBV2	TRBJ1-4	TRBD1	15	NA	CASISGQARGEKLFF	TGTGCCAGCATCTCGGGACAGGCGAGGGGTGAAAAACTGTTTTTT
TRBV30	TRBJ2-7	NA	12	NA	CAWNLTAHEQYF	TGTGCCTGGAACCTGACTGCCCACGAGCAGTACTTC
TRBV7-2	TRBJ2-3	TRBD2	18	few	CASSLSSGGRRVTDTQYF	TGTGCCAGCAGCTTGTCTAGCGGGGGGCGGAGGGTCACAGATACGCAGTATTTT